The rows below give T cell receptor beta chains drawn from one sample of a study of T cell repertoires in cytomegalovirus infection. TCRdb recomputed calls from the reads with MiXCR, one row per CDR3 protein. The repertoire includes fewer than 400,000 distinct CDR3 sequences, about a sixth of them detected once, and 8.7% sits in the top ten. The sequenced sample was PBMCs. These receptors came from a human donor in good health (CMV status not recorded). Some clones in this sample may be carry-over from other donors' samples. Each CDR3 is given with its conserved first and last residue. The D gene is left open where the match is weak. Expanded clones get a size class; other rows say once, few or many, or leave the size out.

v_gene: TRBV7-2
j_gene: TRBJ1-1
len: 13
d_gene: .
abundance: few
CDR3nt: TGTGCCAGCAGCCTTGATCGTAGCGCGGGGGCTTTCTTT
CDR3aa: CASSLDRSAGAFF

v_gene: TRBV20-1
j_gene: TRBJ2-7
len: 13
d_gene: .
abundance: few
CDR3nt: TGCAGTGCTAGAGGGGACTCCTCCTACGAGCAGTACTTC
CDR3aa: CSARGDSSYEQYF

v_gene: TRBV2
j_gene: TRBJ1-2
len: 14
d_gene: TRBD1
abundance: .
CDR3nt: TGTGCCAGTATACCGGGACAGGGGAACTATGGCTACACCTTC
CDR3aa: CASIPGQGNYGYTF

v_gene: TRBV7-2
j_gene: TRBJ2-3
len: 14
d_gene: .
abundance: many
CDR3nt: TGTGCCAGCAGGGGGGCCTCCTGGTCAGATACGCAGTATTTT
CDR3aa: CASRGASWSDTQYF

v_gene: TRBV6-2/TRBV6-3
j_gene: TRBJ2-1
len: 14
d_gene: TRBD2
abundance: many
CDR3nt: TGTGCCAGCAAGCGGGGGCGAACCTACAATGAGCAGTTCTTC
CDR3aa: CASKRGRTYNEQFF

v_gene: TRBV7-2
j_gene: TRBJ2-5
len: 16
d_gene: .
abundance: .
CDR3nt: TGTGCCAGCAGCCCACTTGCTAGATCCTCGTGGAAGACGCAGTACTTC
CDR3aa: CASSPLARSSWKTQYF

v_gene: TRBV7-8
j_gene: TRBJ1-1
len: 14
d_gene: .
abundance: many
CDR3nt: TGTGCCAGCAGCTTACGGGGGTTGAGGGCTGAAGCTTTCTTT
CDR3aa: CASSLRGLRAEAFF

v_gene: TRBV12-3/TRBV12-4
j_gene: TRBJ1-5
len: 12
d_gene: .
abundance: .
CDR3nt: TGTGCCAGCACGGCAGGCAATCAGCCCCAGCATTTT
CDR3aa: CASTAGNQPQHF

v_gene: TRBV20-1
j_gene: TRBJ2-3
len: 14
d_gene: .
abundance: .
CDR3nt: TGCAGTGCTAACTTGGCAGGTGATGGAGATACGCAGTATTTT
CDR3aa: CSANLAGDGDTQYF

v_gene: TRBV19
j_gene: TRBJ2-7
len: 14
d_gene: TRBD2
abundance: .
CDR3nt: TGTGCCAGTACCCGGACTAGCGGGAGCTACGAGCAGTACTTC
CDR3aa: CASTRTSGSYEQYF

v_gene: TRBV6-2/TRBV6-3
j_gene: TRBJ2-7
len: 13
d_gene: TRBD1
abundance: .
CDR3nt: TGTGCCAGCAGTTACCTGACAGGGAACGAGCAGTACTTC
CDR3aa: CASSYLTGNEQYF

v_gene: TRBV20-1
j_gene: TRBJ2-1
len: 15
d_gene: .
abundance: .
CDR3nt: TGCAGTGCTTTGGACGGTAAAAGCTCCTACAATGAGCAGTTCTTC
CDR3aa: CSALDGKSSYNEQFF

v_gene: TRBV6-1
j_gene: TRBJ1-3
len: 14
d_gene: .
abundance: many
CDR3nt: TGTGCCAGCAAATTAGGGACTAGCCGAAACACCATATATTTT
CDR3aa: CASKLGTSRNTIYF

v_gene: TRBV4-2
j_gene: TRBJ1-2
len: 14
d_gene: .
abundance: .
CDR3nt: TGTGCCAGCAGCCAAGCTTTGGGTGCCTATGGCTACACCTTC
CDR3aa: CASSQALGAYGYTF

v_gene: TRBV7-6
j_gene: TRBJ1-1
len: 11
d_gene: .
abundance: many
CDR3nt: TGTGCCAGCAAGGGGGGGTCTGAAGCTTTCTTT
CDR3aa: CASKGGSEAFF

v_gene: TRBV7-8
j_gene: TRBJ1-1
len: 14
d_gene: .
abundance: many
CDR3nt: TGTGCCAGCAGTGAAGGGGGGAGGCGCACTGAAGCTTTCTTT
CDR3aa: CASSEGGRRTEAFF

v_gene: TRBV7-2
j_gene: TRBJ1-3
len: 16
d_gene: .
abundance: many
CDR3nt: TGTGCCAGCAGCTCTGCTCCGACAGCTTTTCAGAACACCATATATTTT
CDR3aa: CASSSAPTAFQNTIYF

v_gene: TRBV20-1
j_gene: TRBJ2-5
len: 14
d_gene: TRBD1
abundance: .
CDR3nt: TGCAGTGCTAGGAAGGACAGGGGGCTGGAGACCCAGTACTTC
CDR3aa: CSARKDRGLETQYF

v_gene: TRBV7-2
j_gene: TRBJ2-3
len: 15
d_gene: .
abundance: many
CDR3nt: TGTGCCAGCAGCTCCAGGACTGGATACACAGATACGCAGTATTTT
CDR3aa: CASSSRTGYTDTQYF

v_gene: TRBV20-1
j_gene: TRBJ2-1
len: 20
d_gene: TRBD2
abundance: .
CDR3nt: TGCAGTGCTAGAGTCTTTAGTTCTAGCGGGGGGACTTACGACCACAATGAGCAGTTCTTC
CDR3aa: CSARVFSSSGGTYDHNEQFF

v_gene: TRBV24-1
j_gene: TRBJ2-3
len: 16
d_gene: .
abundance: few
CDR3nt: TGTGCCACCAGTGATACGGGATTAGGGGACACAGATACGCAGTATTTT
CDR3aa: CATSDTGLGDTDTQYF

v_gene: TRBV6-1
j_gene: TRBJ2-6
len: 16
d_gene: TRBD2
abundance: few
CDR3nt: TGTGCCAGCAGAGCGGGACGAAGCTCTGGGGCCAACGTCCTGACTTTC
CDR3aa: CASRAGRSSGANVLTF

v_gene: TRBV2
j_gene: TRBJ1-4
len: 16
d_gene: .
abundance: few
CDR3nt: TGTGCCACCCGGGGCGGGACCGAAACCATTAATGAAAAACTGTTTTTT
CDR3aa: CATRGGTETINEKLFF

v_gene: TRBV7-2
j_gene: TRBJ2-1
len: 15
d_gene: .
abundance: few
CDR3nt: TGTGCCAGCAGCCAGACGGCGAGGCGAGGGTATGAGCAGTTCTTC
CDR3aa: CASSQTARRGYEQFF

v_gene: TRBV20-1
j_gene: TRBJ1-6
len: 14
d_gene: .
abundance: few
CDR3nt: TGCAGTGCTCTAGGGGGGCCTTATAATTCACCCCTCCACTTT
CDR3aa: CSALGGPYNSPLHF

v_gene: TRBV20-1
j_gene: TRBJ1-5
len: 13
d_gene: .
abundance: .
CDR3nt: TGCAGTGCTAGCGTGGGACACAATCAGCCCCAGCATTTT
CDR3aa: CSASVGHNQPQHF

v_gene: TRBV7-6
j_gene: TRBJ2-6
len: 20
d_gene: TRBD2
abundance: .
CDR3nt: TGTGCCAGCAGCTTAGCGCCCGTCGGCGGGAGGGCCTCTGGGGCCAACGTCCTGACTTTC
CDR3aa: CASSLAPVGGRASGANVLTF

v_gene: TRBV7-2
j_gene: TRBJ1-6
len: 12
d_gene: .
abundance: many
CDR3nt: TGTGCCAGCAGCTTTATCCTTTCGGCCCTCCACTTT
CDR3aa: CASSFILSALHF

v_gene: TRBV7-2
j_gene: TRBJ2-1
len: 15
d_gene: .
abundance: many
CDR3nt: TGTGCCAGCAGCTTAAATGGGGCAGGGATGAATGAGCAGTTCTTC
CDR3aa: CASSLNGAGMNEQFF